This TCR beta chain was sequenced during a study of regulatory T cells in long-lasting Graves disease (dated by TCRdb to 2020 to 2022). Looking at the study overall: Persistent Graves' disease was defined as antithyroid drug treatment for over 5 years with persistently positive TSH receptor autoantibodies. This study used TCR sequencing and RNA sequencing of peripheral blood to compare persistent Graves' disease patients against newly diagnosed Graves' disease patients. Persistent Graves' disease patients in the clinical cohort had taken antithyroid drugs for around 11 years on average. The study was registered as a clinical trial and conducted in China. TCR sequencing covered roughly 13 persistent and 20 newly diagnosed Graves' disease patients, 33 samples in total. What the research found in general, with its limitations: Sequencing and analysis were limited to the TCR beta chain. Compared with newly diagnosed patients, persistent Graves' disease patients had lower TCR Shannon entropy and fewer highly expanded clones, which suggests clonal expansion. More public clonotypes were shared among persistent patients (around 2,600) than among newly diagnosed patients (roughly 1,000). The small sample size was acknowledged by the authors as a limitation that may reduce accuracy. Because the primary lesion, thyroid tissue, could not be accessed, the study looked at peripheral blood alone. Persistent disease showed preferential use of TRBV28, TRBJ1-2 and TRBJ2-5, whereas newly diagnosed disease favored TRBV20-1 and TRBJ2-1.

The time point label, read with the paper, signifies: persistent/refractory GD, antithyroid drugs over 5 years with positive TRAb. RNA was extracted from PBMCs in TRIzol for both TCR sequencing and RNA sequencing. The diagnosis of Graves' disease followed American Thyroid Association guidelines. Patients for the study were recruited at an endocrinology department in Xi'an, China. Each patient gave 9 to 10 milliliters of peripheral blood, collected in an EDTA anticoagulant tube. Ficoll Paque Plus density gradient separation was used to isolate PBMCs, and no additional T cell sorting was done. An Agilent 2100 Bioanalyzer and agarose gel were used to assess RNA quality, and a NanoDrop 2000 was used to measure RNA concentration. Points on this clonotype: The target of this receptor is not known. No clone much larger than this one lies a single base away; base qualities are absent.

The library was made by multiplex PCR. The data were produced on an Illumina HiSeq 4000. iRepertoire HTBI primers and Arm-PCR amplification of CDR3 regions were used to construct TCR beta libraries. Before sequencing, the PCR products went through gel purification. The original pipeline was this. Across samples, roughly 60 TRBV and roughly 15 TRBJ segments were identified and used for gene usage analysis of CDR3 amino acid clonotypes. COPE and FqMerger were used to merge filtered high-quality paired reads into contigs. BLAST was used to align contigs to the IMGT TRBV, TRBD and TRBJ reference genes, and CDR3 was defined following IMGT. Any clonotype with a frequency above 0.1% was counted as a highly expanded clone. Shannon entropy was used to measure repertoire diversity, and the Gini coefficient was used to measure V-J evenness. A clonotype was considered public if more than one individual shared it. Clones were called with MiXCR by TCRdb after fastp trimmed the public reads at Q25, and only in-frame beta chains were retained. Every CDR3 protein is listed once, alongside the most common genes and DNA of its rows. V and J calls and clone size were set by TCRdb, not the authors. This sample is represented by about 470,000 distinct CDR3 sequences; more than 20% of them were singletons. The ten most abundant clones make up about 7.8% of the sample.

Based on the germline V gene, the CDR1 and CDR2 sequences are MNHNS and SASEGT. Germline trimming amounts to 6 bases on V and 1 base on J, with 1 as the count of junction bases outside the gene matches. Reading from cysteine to phenylalanine, the CDR3 counts 15 amino acids. The retained sequence is limited to the CDR3, 45 bases, with the frame set at the first base. Sample: peripheral blood mononuclear cells (PBMCs), taken when the disease was refractory, from a patient treated with antithyroid drugs. Recombination joined TRBV6-1 with TRBJ2-2, with 11 middle bases fitting TRBD2. The origin of this receptor is a female donor with Graves disease. The CDR3 reads as follows: CASSGTSGNTGELFF. The DNA reads as follows: TGTGCCAGCAGCGGGACTAGCGGGAACACCGGGGAGCTGTTTTTT.